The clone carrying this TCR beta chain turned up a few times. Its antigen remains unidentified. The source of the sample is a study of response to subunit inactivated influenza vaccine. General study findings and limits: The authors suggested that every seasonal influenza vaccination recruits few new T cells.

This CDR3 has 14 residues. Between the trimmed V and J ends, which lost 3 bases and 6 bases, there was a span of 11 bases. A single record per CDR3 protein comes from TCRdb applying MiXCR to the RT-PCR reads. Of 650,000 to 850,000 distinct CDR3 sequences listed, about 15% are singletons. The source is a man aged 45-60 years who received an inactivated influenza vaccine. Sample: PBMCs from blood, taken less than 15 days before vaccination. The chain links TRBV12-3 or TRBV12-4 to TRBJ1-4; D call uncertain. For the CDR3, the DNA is TGTGCCAGCAGTTTCGGCAGATTCTATGAAAAACTGTTTTTT. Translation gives CASSFGRFYEKLFF.